This TCR beta chain emerged from a study of identical twins. This CDR3 is 13 amino acids long. V gave up 7 bases and J gave up 0 bases, with 10 bases separating them. The germline V gene has CDR1 SGHRS and CDR2 YFSETQ. TCRdb re-derived calls from the 5' RACE reads in MiXCR, one entry per CDR3 protein. The table shows 500,000 to 550,000 distinct CDR3 sequences, with under 25% occurring only once. Whole-study findings and limits: Out-of-frame alpha sequences shared between twins exhibited an excess of low generation probability. Clonotypes of the beta chain that were abundant in cord blood carried fewer insertions (memory repertoires showed none).

Of note for this clonotype: Its antigen is unidentified.

Separately, the same data were catalogued under a study of T cells expressing NK-cell markers. This second study notes: An anti-gamma-delta TCR antibody was added in several experiments. It restricted sorting to alpha-beta TCR-expressing T cells. Dominant NKG2C+ clonotypes were found to form about 1.0-8% of CD8+ T cells in six donors.

The clonotype was recovered from a woman aged 18-30 years in good health. Sequencing was performed on CD4+ T cells sorted from blood. The chain links TRBV5-1 to TRBJ2-5; D call uncertain. This CDR3 is CASARLYQETQYF. The CDR3 DNA reads as TGCGCCAGCGCTCGATTGTACCAAGAGACCCAGTACTTC. The complete variable domain, with remaining parts taken from reference TRBV5-1 and TRBJ2-5, reads KAGVTQTPRYLIKTRGQQVTLSCSPISGHRSVSWYQQTPGQGLQFLFEYFSETQRNKGNFPGRFSGRQFSNSRSEMNVSTLELGDSALYLCASARLYQETQYFGPGTRLLVL.